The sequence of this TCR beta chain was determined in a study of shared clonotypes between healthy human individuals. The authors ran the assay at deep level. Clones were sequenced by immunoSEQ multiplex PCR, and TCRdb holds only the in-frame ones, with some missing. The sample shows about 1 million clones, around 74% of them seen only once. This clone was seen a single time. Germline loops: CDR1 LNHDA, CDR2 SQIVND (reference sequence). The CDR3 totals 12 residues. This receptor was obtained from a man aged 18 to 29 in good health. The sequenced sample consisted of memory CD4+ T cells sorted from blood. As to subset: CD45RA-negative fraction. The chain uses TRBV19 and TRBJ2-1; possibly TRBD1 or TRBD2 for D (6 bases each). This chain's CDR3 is CDGGNSHNEQFF. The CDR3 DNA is TGTGACGGGGGCAACAGCCACAATGAGCAGTTCTTC.